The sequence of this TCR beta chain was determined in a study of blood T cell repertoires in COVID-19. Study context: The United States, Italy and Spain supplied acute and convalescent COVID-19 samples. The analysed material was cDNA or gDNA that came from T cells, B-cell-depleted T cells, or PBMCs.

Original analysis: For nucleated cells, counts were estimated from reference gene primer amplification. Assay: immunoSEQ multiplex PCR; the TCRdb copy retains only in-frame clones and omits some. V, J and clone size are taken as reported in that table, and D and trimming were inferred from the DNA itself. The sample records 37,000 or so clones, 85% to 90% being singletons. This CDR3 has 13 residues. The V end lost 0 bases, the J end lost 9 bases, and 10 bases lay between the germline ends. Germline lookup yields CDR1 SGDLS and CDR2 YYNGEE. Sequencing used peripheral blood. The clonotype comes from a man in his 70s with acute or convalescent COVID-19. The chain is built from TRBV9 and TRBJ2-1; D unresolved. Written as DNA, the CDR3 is TGTGCCAGCAGCGTAGAGCCTAGGAGTGAGCAGTTCTTC. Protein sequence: CASSVEPRSEQFF.